Following are 10 T cell receptor beta chains from one sample sequenced in a study of shared clonotypes between healthy human individuals. The table came from immunoSEQ multiplex PCR; TCRdb's copy has only in-frame clones and leaves some out. The data contain roughly 500,000 clones, 76% of them seen just once; the ten biggest clones take up 10% to 15%. Sequenced input: PBMCs. Every receptor here comes from a woman aged 40 to 49 in good health. Some clones in this sample may be carry-over from other donors' samples.

The chain has TRBV4-3 and TRBJ2-1; D possibly corresponds to TRBD2 (5 bases). V lost 8 bases and J 5 bases, leaving 19 bases between the germline ends. Germline CDR1 LGHNA, CDR2 YSLEER. This CDR3 spans 15 amino acids. This CDR3 reads CASQPSIAINNEQFF. The CDR3 nucleotides read TGCGCCAGCCAGCCAAGTATAGCGATCAACAATGAGCAGTTCTTC.

This sequence joins TRBV29-1 and TRBJ1-1; 7 nucleotides line up with TRBD1. Germline V CDR1 and CDR2: SQVTM, ANQGSEA. V lost 6 bases, J lost 3 bases, and 7 bases stayed unmatched. The CDR3 contains 13 residues. The CDR3 nucleotides are TGCAGCGTGGAGGGGGCGCTGGACACTGAAGCTTTCTTT. It codes for CSVEGALDTEAFF.

This clone was found once. The chain uses TRBV11-3 and TRBJ2-3, with D uncertain. Between the trimmed V and J ends, which lost 3 bases and 2 bases, there was a span of 6 bases. From germline, CDR1 is SGHNT and CDR2 YENEEA. This CDR3 has 13 amino acids. The CDR3 coding sequence is TGTGCCAGCAGCTTGGTCTCCACAGATACGCAGTATTTT. Residues: CASSLVSTDTQYF.

The V call is TRBV30, the J call TRBJ2-7, with TRBD1 as a possible D gene (6 bases). Germline CDR1 is GTSNPN and CDR2 is SVGIG (reference sequence). The V and J ends lost 3 bases and 2 bases respectively, with 8 bases between them. The CDR3 runs 12 residues. CDR3: CAWSGDTYEQYF. DNA of the CDR3: TGTGCCTGGAGCGGGGACACCTACGAGCAGTACTTC.

This chain connects TRBV5-1 to TRBJ2-1, with 12 nucleotides matching TRBD2. Germline-derived CDR1 and CDR2 are SGHRS and YFSETQ. The CDR3 length is 16 residues. Germline trimming cut 4 bases from V and 0 bases from J; bases unmatched to any gene: 2. CDR3 sequence: CASSKTSGSSYNEQFF. The DNA of the CDR3 is TGCGCCAGCAGCAAGACTAGCGGGAGCTCCTACAATGAGCAGTTCTTC.

The V call is TRBV6-6, the J call TRBJ1-2; TRBD1 agrees at 7 bases. V shed 7 bases and J 8 bases; nucleotides not matched to a gene: 13. The CDR3 consists of 14 residues. CDR1 and CDR2 from the germline V gene are MNHNY and SVGAGI (reference sequence). CDR3: CASTQTGSPGGYTF. The CDR3 DNA reads TGTGCCAGCACCCAGACAGGGTCTCCGGGCGGCTACACCTTC.

Concerning this clone itself: A much larger clone lies one base from this, so it may be a read error. The chain combines TRBV30 with TRBJ2-7; D is uncertain. The V gene's germline CDR1 is GTSNPN and CDR2 SVGIG (reference sequence). The CDR3 is made up of 13 amino acids. The CDR3 loop is CVWSVSNGHEQYF. The CDR3 DNA is TGTGTCTGGAGTGTTAGTAACGGGCACGAGCAGTACTTC.

The V call is TRBV6-5, the J call TRBJ1-6, with a possible D match to TRBD1 (6 bases). The CDR3 runs 13 residues. Germline loops: CDR1 MNHEY, CDR2 SVGAGI. The V end was cut by 8 bases, the J end by 6 bases, with 11 bases between. The CDR3 DNA reads as TGTGCCAGCTCGAGGGACATTAATTCACCCCTCCACTTT. Its protein is CASSRDINSPLHF.

V and J are TRBV7-2 and TRBJ1-3; tentatively, D is TRBD1 (5 bases). V shed 5 bases and J shed 0 bases, with 11 bases lying between them. Germline CDR1 reads SGHTA; CDR2 reads FQGNSA. This CDR3 region has 15 residues. In DNA form, the CDR3 reads TGTGCCAGCAGCCACGGGGCTATCTCTGGAAACACCATATATTTT. This gives the protein CASSHGAISGNTIYF.

This clone has just one count. The chain recombines TRBV2 with TRBJ2-7, with TRBD2 identical over 10 bases. CDR3 length: 18 residues. Germline CDR1 is SNHLY and CDR2 is FYNNEI. V shed 3 bases and J 6 bases; nucleotides not matched to a gene: 17. Written as DNA, the CDR3 is TGTGCCAGCAGTGATCCCGCTAGCGGGAGTTCGAGATGGGGCGAGCAGTACTTC. It yields the protein CASSDPASGSSRWGEQYF.